Below are 32 T cell receptor beta chains sequenced from a single sample in a study of shared clonotypes between healthy human individuals. Profiling relied on immunoSEQ multiplex PCR, and the TCRdb table lists in-frame clones only, not all of them. The table includes under 2.5 million clones, 92% detected once. The sequencing sample was made of naive CD4+ T cells from PBMCs. Subset here: CD45RA+ positively selected. The receptors here all came from a young man in good health. Some clones in this sample may be carry-over from other donors' samples.

The CDR3 nucleotides read TGCGCCAGCAGCGAAGGACAGGGGAGGTTGGACCTGACTTTC. This gives the protein CASSEGQGRLDLTF. The chain couples TRBV5-1 to TRBJ2-6; 9 nucleotides line up with TRBD1. Germline CDR1 and CDR2: SGHRS and YFSETQ. The CDR3 is made up of 14 amino acids. V gave up 4 bases and J gave up 15 bases; unmatched junction bases: 11.

The DNA for the CDR3 is TGTGCCAGCACGACCGGGGGGGCAGGTGGCTACACCTTC. It codes for CASTTGGAGGYTF. V is TRBV7-9 and J is TRBJ1-2, with D possibly matching TRBD1 (6 bases). CDR1 SEHNR and CDR2 FQNEAQ come from the germline V gene (reference sequence). This CDR3 comprises 13 residues. V shed 7 bases and J shed 7 bases, with 16 bases lying between them.

This clone came up once. V gene TRBV7-2 combines with J gene TRBJ2-2; 7 bases agree with TRBD2. CDR3 length equals 16 residues. The ends lost 10 bases at V and 8 bases at J; junction bases unmatched: 19. Germline V gives CDR1 SGHTA, CDR2 FQGNSA. The CDR3 DNA follows: TGTGCCACGCGACCAGGCGGGACTAAGGTTTCTGGGGAGCTGTTTTTT. Its protein product is CATRPGGTKVSGELFF.

In its sample, this clone was seen once. The chain employs TRBV25-1 and TRBJ1-1; TRBD1 agrees at 8 bases. The CDR3 is 14 residues long. The V and J ends lost 4 bases and 0 bases, in that order; junction bases with no gene match: 1. The germline gives CDR1 MGHDK, CDR2 SYGVNS. The CDR3 DNA reads TGTGCCAGCAGTGGACAGGGGATGAACACTGAAGCTTTCTTT. Its translation: CASSGQGMNTEAFF.

The chain combines TRBV18 with TRBJ2-1; TRBD2 matches at 7 bases. The V and J ends lost 3 bases and 5 bases, in that order; junction bases with no gene match: 1. The CDR3 covers 13 residues. Germline V CDR1 and CDR2: KGHSH, LQKENI. DNA of the CDR3: TGTGCCAGCTCACCCCGGGAGGACAATGAGCAGTTCTTC. This codes for CASSPREDNEQFF.

As to this clone: The sample carries other DNA sequences with the same CDR3. The chain couples TRBV11-2 to TRBJ2-3; a possible D gene is TRBD2 (5 bases). V lost 1 base and J lost 2, with 13 bases in between. The CDR3 extends over 16 amino acids. Germline V gene sequence: CDR1 SGHAT, CDR2 FQNNGV. The CDR3 DNA is TGTGCCAGCAGCTTAGGAGCCTCGGGGTCCACAGATACGCAGTATTTT. The encoded protein is CASSLGASGSTDTQYF.

The rearrangement links TRBV5-1 to TRBJ2-3; a weak D match, TRBD2 (5 bases). Germline CDR1 SGHRS, CDR2 YFSETQ. This CDR3 region has 14 residues. V was cut by 4 bases and J by 4 bases, with 13 bases left in between. CDR3 sequence: CASSQRNRADTQYF. DNA of the CDR3: TGCGCCAGCAGCCAGCGGAATCGCGCAGATACGCAGTATTTT.

In the case of this clone: At the DNA level, this CDR3 is encoded by other sequences in the same sample as well. V gene TRBV6-5 combines with J gene TRBJ1-2; D not resolved. This CDR3 has 13 residues. V was shortened by 5 bases and J by 2 bases, with 9 bases between the two germline ends. Germline values: CDR1 MNHEY, CDR2 SVGAGI. Here the CDR3 reads CASSPRENYGYTF. The CDR3 region has the DNA TGTGCCAGCAGTCCGCGGGAGAACTATGGCTACACCTTC.

This clone was seen just once. The V and J genes are TRBV5-4 and TRBJ2-1, with 7 nucleotides matching TRBD2. Germline-derived CDR1 and CDR2 are SGHNT and YYREEE (reference sequence). The CDR3 length is 14 residues. The V segment lost 3 bases and the J segment 4 bases; nucleotides outside the gene matches: 4. The DNA for the CDR3 is TGTGCCAGCAGCTCGGGAGGCCCTTACAATGAGCAGTTCTTC. Protein sequence: CASSSGGPYNEQFF.

The chain joins TRBV28 to TRBJ2-7, with 12 nucleotides matching TRBD2. The V segment lost 8 bases and the J segment 2 bases; nucleotides outside the gene matches: 7. CDR3 size: 15 residues. The V gene's germline CDR1 is MDHEN and CDR2 SYDVKM. The CDR3 reads CASALTSGGTYEQYF. CDR3 sequence (DNA): TGTGCCAGCGCCCTGACTAGCGGGGGAACCTACGAGCAGTACTTC.

This chain connects TRBV11-3 to TRBJ2-4; D assignment may be TRBD1 or TRBD2 (6 bases each). V was shortened by 1 base and J by 2 bases, with 9 bases between the two germline ends. The germline V gene has CDR1 SGHNT and CDR2 YENEEA. The CDR3 contains 15 residues. The CDR3 protein is CASSLGGGSKNIQYF. In DNA form, the CDR3 reads TGTGCCAGCAGCTTAGGAGGGGGGTCCAAAAACATTCAGTACTTC.

The V call is TRBV7-2, the J call TRBJ2-1, with 10 bases that match TRBD2. The length of the CDR3 is 16 residues. After removal of 5 bases from V and 2 bases from J, the junction contained 6 bases not matched to a gene. CDR1 is SGHTA and CDR2 is FQGNSA in the germline V gene. CDR3 sequence (DNA): TGTGCCAGCAGCACCCGGACTAGCGGAGCCTACAATGAGCAGTTCTTC. It specifies CASSTRTSGAYNEQFF.

This sequence joins TRBV11-2 and TRBJ2-1; 8 nucleotides align to TRBD2. Germline CDR1 SGHAT, CDR2 FQNNGV. The CDR3 is made up of 16 amino acids. J lost 4 bases, V lost 5 bases, and 10 bases had no gene match. The CDR3 DNA sequence: TGTGCCAGCAGCATACAAGCGGGAGTAGGGTACAATGAGCAGTTCTTC. Translating it yields CASSIQAGVGYNEQFF.

The V gene is TRBV6-5, the J gene TRBJ2-6; no definite D call. The CDR3 is made up of 14 amino acids. V lost 6 bases to trimming and J lost 4 bases, with 10 bases between them. Germline V CDR1 and CDR2: MNHEY, SVGAGI. CDR3: CASSPPPGANVLTF. CDR3 DNA: TGTGCCAGCAGCCCACCCCCCGGGGCCAACGTCCTGACTTTC.

V and J are TRBV6-5 and TRBJ2-7; D unclear. Trimming cost V 6 bases and J 0 bases, with 12 bases left between them. Germline values: CDR1 MNHEY, CDR2 SVGAGI. This CDR3 contains 14 residues. This CDR3 reads CASRRSSNSYEQYF. The CDR3 DNA follows: TGTGCCAGCAGAAGGAGCAGTAACTCCTACGAGCAGTACTTC.

This chain connects TRBV2 to TRBJ1-1; D remains ambiguous. Germline lookup yields CDR1 SNHLY and CDR2 FYNNEI. The V end was cut by 3 bases, the J end by 4 bases, with 12 bases between. This CDR3 is built from 14 residues. CDR3 nucleotide sequence: TGTGCCAGCAGTGACTCGACCACAAGCACTGAAGCTTTCTTT. Its protein is CASSDSTTSTEAFF.

This chain links TRBV5-4 with TRBJ2-6, with D uncertain. CDR3 length: 16 residues. CDR1 is SGHNT and CDR2 is YYREEE in the germline V gene (reference sequence). Trimming took 0 bases from V and 2 from J, leaving 9 bases between them. The CDR3 DNA sequence: TGTGCCAGCAGCTTGGGACGGCCGCCTGGGGCCAACGTCCTGACTTTC. This translates into CASSLGRPPGANVLTF.

V usage is TRBV30 and J usage is TRBJ2-7; 7 nucleotides align to TRBD2. The germline V gene has CDR1 GTSNPN and CDR2 SVGIG (reference sequence). The CDR3 contains 14 residues. V lost 3 bases to trimming and J lost 1 base; unmatched junction nucleotides: 6. The CDR3 spells CAWRAKRESYEQYF. The CDR3 DNA reads as TGTGCCTGGAGGGCGAAGCGGGAATCCTACGAGCAGTACTTC.

Concerning this clone: Distinct nucleotide sequences in the sample also encode this CDR3. The chain employs TRBV28 and TRBJ2-7; TRBD2 is a possible D gene (6 bases). The CDR3 is 12 amino acids. Deletions cut 5 bases from V and 1 base from J, with 6 bases between. Germline lookup yields CDR1 MDHEN and CDR2 SYDVKM. CDR3 in DNA: TGTGCCAGCAGTGGGGGGTCCTACGAGCAGTACTTC. This encodes CASSGGSYEQYF.

The gene calls are TRBV7-9 and TRBJ1-2; 7 bases fit TRBD1. Germline V gives CDR1 SEHNR, CDR2 FQNEAQ (reference sequence). V shed 9 bases, J shed 1 base, and the junction held 11 bases outside the gene matches. The CDR3 covers 15 residues. In DNA form, the CDR3 reads TGTGCCAGTCACCCCGGGACAGACGTTAACTATGGCTACACCTTC. Its protein is CASHPGTDVNYGYTF.

The gene calls are TRBV11-2 and TRBJ1-2; TRBD1 matches 10 bases. This CDR3 region has 13 residues. With 4 bases clipped from V and 6 bases from J, the junction kept 2 bases outside the gene matches. The germline gives CDR1 SGHAT, CDR2 FQNNGV. In DNA form, the CDR3 reads TGTGCCAGCAGCTCGGGGACAGGGGATGGCTACACCTTC. Its translation: CASSSGTGDGYTF.

This clone was detected only a few times. J is TRBJ1-1 and V is TRBV28; D perhaps matches TRBD1 (5 bases). V lost 2 bases to trimming and J lost 5 bases, with 12 bases between them. This CDR3 region has 14 residues. CDR1 is MDHEN, CDR2 SYDVKM, per germline. The CDR3 reads CASSLAAPGTEAFF. The CDR3 bases are TGTGCCAGCAGTTTAGCTGCACCAGGGACTGAAGCTTTCTTT.

The V gene is TRBV18, the J gene TRBJ2-3, with 14 bases aligning to TRBD2. The CDR3 length is 17 residues. The germline V gene encodes CDR1 KGHSH and CDR2 LQKENI. J lost 4 bases, V lost 2 bases, and 5 bases had no gene match. CDR3: CASSPGTSGSGADTQYF. Written as DNA, the CDR3 is TGTGCCAGCTCACCAGGGACTAGCGGGAGTGGAGCAGATACGCAGTATTTT.

V usage is TRBV5-4 and J usage is TRBJ1-1, with D hard to call. This CDR3 region has 12 residues. V was trimmed by 1 base and J by 7 bases, leaving 8 bases between them. Germline loops: CDR1 SGHNT, CDR2 YYREEE (reference sequence). CDR3 protein: CASSLYLGEAFF. CDR3 sequence (DNA): TGTGCCAGCAGCTTGTACTTGGGTGAAGCTTTCTTT.

This clone showed up just once. The chain combines TRBV11-3 with TRBJ2-1; a weak D match, TRBD2 (5 bases). This CDR3 has 15 amino acids. Deletions cut 2 bases from V and 0 bases from J, with 8 bases between. In germline, CDR1 is SGHNT, CDR2 YENEEA. CDR3 coding DNA: TGTGCCAGCAGCTTACGTGCGGGCTCCTACAATGAGCAGTTCTTC. It yields the protein CASSLRAGSYNEQFF.

The rearrangement links TRBV29-1 to TRBJ2-3, with D possibly being TRBD1 (6 bases). CDR1 and CDR2 from the germline V gene are SQVTM and ANQGSEA. V lost 4 bases, J lost 4 bases, and 15 bases lay in between. This CDR3 has 14 amino acids. CDR3 DNA sequence: TGCAGCGTTGTGGCAGGGGATAGCCCAGATACGCAGTATTTT. This gives the protein CSVVAGDSPDTQYF.

The chain employs TRBV15 and TRBJ1-4; D is unresolved. The CDR3 contains 15 residues. Between the trimmed V and J ends, which lost 1 base and 11 bases, there was a span of 17 bases. The germline gives CDR1 LNHNV, CDR2 YYDKDF (reference sequence). CDR3 sequence (DNA): TGTGCCACCAGCAGAGCCACAAACCCACAGTGGAAACTGTTTTTT. This encodes CATSRATNPQWKLFF.

CDR3 bases: TGCGCCAGCAGCCAAGATCCCAGGATCTTGAACACTGAAGCTTTCTTT. This encodes CASSQDPRILNTEAFF. The V gene is TRBV4-3, the J gene TRBJ1-1; D is unclear. Trimming removed 0 bases from V and 0 bases from J, with 11 bases in between. The CDR3 is made up of 16 amino acids. Germline lookup yields CDR1 LGHNA and CDR2 YSLEER.

The chain is built from TRBV10-2 and TRBJ2-5; D ambiguous. Germline V gene sequence: CDR1 WSHSY, CDR2 SAAADI. The CDR3 sequence is 12 residues long. V shed 5 bases and J shed 1 base, with 5 bases lying between them. As DNA, the CDR3 is TGCGCCAGCAGTCACAGCCAAGAGACCCAGTACTTC. It is translated as CASSHSQETQYF.

This chain joins TRBV9 and TRBJ2-1; 8 positions match TRBD2. CDR3 size: 15 residues. The germline gives CDR1 SGDLS, CDR2 YYNGEE. Unmatched junction bases numbered 1, after V lost 0 bases and J lost 2 bases. The CDR3 protein is CASSVALAAYNEQFF. The CDR3 DNA reads TGTGCCAGCAGCGTAGCACTAGCGGCCTACAATGAGCAGTTCTTC.

The chain links TRBV10-3 to TRBJ1-2; perhaps TRBD1 as D (5 bases). The length of the CDR3 is 13 residues. The V and J ends lost 2 bases and 11 bases respectively, with 15 bases between them. Germline V lookup: CDR1 ENHRY, CDR2 SYGVKD. In DNA form, the CDR3 reads TGTGCCATCAGTGAGACCCCCGAAGGGGAGTACACCTTC. This sequence encodes CAISETPEGEYTF.

J is TRBJ1-3 and V is TRBV19; 8 bases align to TRBD1. CDR1 and CDR2 (germline): LNHDA, SQIVND (reference sequence). The CDR3 is 18 amino acids. J was trimmed by 2 bases and V by 5 bases; bases with no gene match: 14. In DNA form, the CDR3 reads TGTGCCAGTAGTCCAGGTGGACAGGGTGGATTCCCTGGAAACACCATATATTTT. Translation: CASSPGGQGGFPGNTIYF.